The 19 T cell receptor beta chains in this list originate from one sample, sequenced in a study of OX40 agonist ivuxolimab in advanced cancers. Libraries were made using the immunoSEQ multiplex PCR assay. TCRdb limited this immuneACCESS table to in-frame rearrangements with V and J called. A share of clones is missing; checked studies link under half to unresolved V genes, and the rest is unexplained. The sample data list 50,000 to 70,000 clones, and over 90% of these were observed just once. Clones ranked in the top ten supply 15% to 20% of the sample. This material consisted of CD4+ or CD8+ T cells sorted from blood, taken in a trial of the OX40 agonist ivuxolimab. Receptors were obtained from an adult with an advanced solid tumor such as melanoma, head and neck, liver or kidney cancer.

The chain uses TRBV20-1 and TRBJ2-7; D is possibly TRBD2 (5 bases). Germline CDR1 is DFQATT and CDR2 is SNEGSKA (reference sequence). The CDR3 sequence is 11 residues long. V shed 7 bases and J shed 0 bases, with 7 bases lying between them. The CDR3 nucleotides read TGCAGTGGGGGAGTCTCCTACGAGCAGTACTTC. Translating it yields CSGGVSYEQYF.

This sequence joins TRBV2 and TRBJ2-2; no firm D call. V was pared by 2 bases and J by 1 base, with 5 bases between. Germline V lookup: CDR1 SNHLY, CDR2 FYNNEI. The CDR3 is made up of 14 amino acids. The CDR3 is CASSEHLNTGELFF. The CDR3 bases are TGTGCCAGCAGTGAACATCTGAACACCGGGGAGCTGTTTTTT.

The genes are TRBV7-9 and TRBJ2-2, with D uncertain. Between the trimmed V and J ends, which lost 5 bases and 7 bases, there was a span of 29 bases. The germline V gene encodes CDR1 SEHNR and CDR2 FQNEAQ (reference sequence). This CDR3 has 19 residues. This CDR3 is CASSRQITVGIGSGGELFF. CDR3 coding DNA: TGTGCCAGCAGCCGACAAATAACCGTGGGTATCGGTTCTGGCGGGGAGCTGTTTTTT.

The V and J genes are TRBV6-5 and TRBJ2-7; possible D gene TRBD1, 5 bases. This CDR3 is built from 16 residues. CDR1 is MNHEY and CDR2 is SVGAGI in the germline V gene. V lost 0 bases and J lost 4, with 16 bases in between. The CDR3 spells CASSYSATVMGYEQYF. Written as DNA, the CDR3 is TGTGCCAGCAGTTACTCGGCGACAGTGATGGGATACGAGCAGTACTTC.

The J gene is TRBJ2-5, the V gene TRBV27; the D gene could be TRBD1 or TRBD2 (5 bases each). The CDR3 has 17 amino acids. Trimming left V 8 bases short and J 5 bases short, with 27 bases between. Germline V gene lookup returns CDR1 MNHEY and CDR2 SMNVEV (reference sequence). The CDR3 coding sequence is TGTGCCAGCGCAAGGGGAGACGGGACCTCCTTTAGCGAGACCCAGTACTTC. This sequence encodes CASARGDGTSFSETQYF.

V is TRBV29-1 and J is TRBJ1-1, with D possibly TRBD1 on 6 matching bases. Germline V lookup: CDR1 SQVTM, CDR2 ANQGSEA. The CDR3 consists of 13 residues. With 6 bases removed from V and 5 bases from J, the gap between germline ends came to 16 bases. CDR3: CSVRGGERTEAFF. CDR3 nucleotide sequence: TGCAGCGTGCGGGGGGGCGAAAGGACTGAAGCTTTCTTT.

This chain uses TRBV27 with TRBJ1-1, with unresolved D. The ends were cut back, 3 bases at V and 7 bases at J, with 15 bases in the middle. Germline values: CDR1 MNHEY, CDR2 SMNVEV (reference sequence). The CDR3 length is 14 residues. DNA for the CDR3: TGTGCCAGCAGTTTGGGAACCGGGTCCTATGAAGCTTTCTTT. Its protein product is CASSLGTGSYEAFF.

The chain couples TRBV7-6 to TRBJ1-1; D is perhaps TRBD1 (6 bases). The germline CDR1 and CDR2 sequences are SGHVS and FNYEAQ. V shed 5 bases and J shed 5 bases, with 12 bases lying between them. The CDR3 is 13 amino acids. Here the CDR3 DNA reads TGTGCCAGCAGCCGAGATACAGGGACTGAAGCTTTCTTT. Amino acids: CASSRDTGTEAFF. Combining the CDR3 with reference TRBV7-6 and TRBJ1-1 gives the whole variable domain GAGVSQSPRYKVTKRGQDVALRCDPISGHVSLYWYRQALGQGPEFLTYFNYEAQQDKSGLPNDRFSAERPEGSISTLTIQRTEQRDSAMYRCASSRDTGTEAFFGQGTRLTVV.

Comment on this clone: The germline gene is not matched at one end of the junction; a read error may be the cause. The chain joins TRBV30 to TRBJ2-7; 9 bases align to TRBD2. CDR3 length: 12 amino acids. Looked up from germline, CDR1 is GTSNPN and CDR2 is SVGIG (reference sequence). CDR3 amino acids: CAWSVGSGRIDF. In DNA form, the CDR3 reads TGTGCCTGGAGTGTAGGTAGCGGGAGAATTGACTTC. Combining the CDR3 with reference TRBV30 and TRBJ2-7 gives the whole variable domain SQTIHQWPATLVQPVGSPLSLECTVEGTSNPNLYWYRQAAGRGLQLLFYSVGIGQISSEVPQNLSASRPQDRQFILSSKKLLLSDSGFYLCAWSVGSGRIDFGPGTRLTVT.

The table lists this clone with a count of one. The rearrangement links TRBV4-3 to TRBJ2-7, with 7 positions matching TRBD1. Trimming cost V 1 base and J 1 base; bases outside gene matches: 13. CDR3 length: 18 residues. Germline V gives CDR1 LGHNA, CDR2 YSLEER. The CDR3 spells CASSQVSVPGQRSYEQYF. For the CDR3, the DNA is TGCGCCAGCAGCCAAGTGTCCGTACCGGGACAGAGATCCTACGAGCAGTACTTC.

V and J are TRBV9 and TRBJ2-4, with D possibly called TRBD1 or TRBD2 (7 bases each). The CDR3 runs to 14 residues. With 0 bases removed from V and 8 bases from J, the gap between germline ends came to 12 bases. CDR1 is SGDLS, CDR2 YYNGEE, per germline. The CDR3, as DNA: TGTGCCAGCAGCGTAGCTTCAGGGGGGGACATTCAGTACTTC. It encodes CASSVASGGDIQYF.

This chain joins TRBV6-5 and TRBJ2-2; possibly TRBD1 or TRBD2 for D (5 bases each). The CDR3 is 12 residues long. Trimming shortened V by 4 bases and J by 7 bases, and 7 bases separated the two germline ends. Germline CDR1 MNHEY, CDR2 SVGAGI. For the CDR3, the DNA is TGTGCCAGCAGTTTGAGGGGCGGGGAGCTGTTTTTT. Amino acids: CASSLRGGELFF.

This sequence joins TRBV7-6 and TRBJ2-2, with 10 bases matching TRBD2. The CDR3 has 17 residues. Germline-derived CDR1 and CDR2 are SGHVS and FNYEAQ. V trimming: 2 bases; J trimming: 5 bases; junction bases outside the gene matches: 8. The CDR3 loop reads CASSLSPSGSGTGELFF. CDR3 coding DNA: TGTGCCAGCAGCTTAAGCCCTAGCGGGAGTGGTACCGGGGAGCTGTTTTTT.

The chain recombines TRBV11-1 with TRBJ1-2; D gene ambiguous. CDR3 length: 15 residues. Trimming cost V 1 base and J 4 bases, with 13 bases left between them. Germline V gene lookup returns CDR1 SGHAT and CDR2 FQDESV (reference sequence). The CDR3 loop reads CASSLEGGRLYGYTF. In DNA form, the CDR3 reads TGTGCCAGCAGCTTAGAAGGAGGGAGGCTCTATGGCTACACCTTC. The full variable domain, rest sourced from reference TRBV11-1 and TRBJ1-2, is EAEVAQSPRYKITEKSQAVAFWCDPISGHATLYWYRQILGQGPELLVQFQDESVVDDSQLPKDRFSAERLKGVDSTLKIQPAELGDSAMYLCASSLEGGRLYGYTFGSGTRLTVV.

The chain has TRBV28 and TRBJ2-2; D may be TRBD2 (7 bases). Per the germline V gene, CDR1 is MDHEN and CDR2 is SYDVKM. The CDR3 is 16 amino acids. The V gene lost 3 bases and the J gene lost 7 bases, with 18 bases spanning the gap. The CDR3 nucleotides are TGTGCCAGCAGTTTTTTGGCCGGCGGGGGCAACGGGGAGCTGTTTTTT. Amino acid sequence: CASSFLAGGGNGELFF.

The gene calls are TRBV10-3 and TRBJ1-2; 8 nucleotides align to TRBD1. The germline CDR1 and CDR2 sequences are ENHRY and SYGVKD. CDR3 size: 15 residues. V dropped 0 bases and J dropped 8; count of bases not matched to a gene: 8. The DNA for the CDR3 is TGTGCCATCAGTGAGTCGGGAATGACAGGGGAAGGCTACACCTTC. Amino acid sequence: CAISESGMTGEGYTF.

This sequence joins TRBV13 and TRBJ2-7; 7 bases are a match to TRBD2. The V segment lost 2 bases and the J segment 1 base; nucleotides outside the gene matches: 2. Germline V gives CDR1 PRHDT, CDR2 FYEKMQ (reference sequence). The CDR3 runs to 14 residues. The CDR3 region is CASSLLADSYEQYF. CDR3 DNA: TGTGCCAGCAGCTTACTAGCGGATTCCTACGAGCAGTACTTC.

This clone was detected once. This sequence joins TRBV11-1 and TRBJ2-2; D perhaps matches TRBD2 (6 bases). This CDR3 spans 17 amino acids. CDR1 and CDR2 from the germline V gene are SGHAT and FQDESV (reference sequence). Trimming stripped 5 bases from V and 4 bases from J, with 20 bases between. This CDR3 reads CASSPLSGPPTTGELFF. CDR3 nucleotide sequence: TGTGCCAGCAGCCCCCTTAGCGGTCCCCCGACCACCGGGGAGCTGTTTTTT.

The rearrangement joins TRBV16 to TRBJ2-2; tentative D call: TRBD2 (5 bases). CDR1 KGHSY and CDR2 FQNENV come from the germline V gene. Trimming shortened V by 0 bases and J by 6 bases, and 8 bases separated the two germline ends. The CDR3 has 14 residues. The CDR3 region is CASSQSAGPGELFF. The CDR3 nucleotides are TGTGCCAGCAGCCAATCTGCGGGCCCCGGGGAGCTGTTTTTT.